This T cell receptor delta chain was captured in a study of gamma-delta chains in newborns, infants, children. Study in general: Microbial exposure reportedly drives polyclonal innate γδ T cell expansion after birth.

TCRdb reanalysed the reads with CATT. The sample includes 920 or so delta-chain clones, roughly 1.5% of them seen just once. CDR1 GEAIGNYY and CDR2 EKD come from the germline V gene. V was pared by 1 base and J by 0 bases, with 10 bases of the junction left unmatched. The CDR3 contains 19 residues. This clone was picked up a small number of times. Sequencing was carried out using blood. The sequence was collected from a child in good health. This sequence joins TRDV2 and TRDJ2; the match to TRDD3 covers 10 bases. The CDR3 bases are TGTGCCTGTGACACACTAGGGGGATACGCGGACCCTTTGACAGCACAACTCTTCTTT. As protein: CACDTLGGYADPLTAQLFF.